The sequence of this T cell receptor (beta chain) was determined in a study of Ad26.COV2.S vaccination and SARS-CoV-2 variants. Study in general: Ad26.COV2.S arm of COV1001 included the donor. Study observations and caveats: Vaccinees reportedly had broad spike-specific CD8+ and CD4+ T cell responses.

A word on this clone: Its antigen is still unknown.

TCRdb's table, derived via immunoSEQ multiplex PCR, lists solely in-frame clones and lacks some. Found here are about 380,000 clones, roughly 80% of them singletons; the top ten hold approximately 7%. Treatment denoted: around 19 received Ad26.COV2.S at low or high dose, single or two shots; about 5 received placebo; per-sample allocation not given. Material that was analyzed had been drawn on day 63 after the first vaccine or placebo injection. This TCR came from a person aged 18 to 65 who received the Ad26.COV2.S COVID-19 vaccine or a placebo. Sequences were derived from peripheral blood, sampled in a trial of Ad26.COV2.S vaccine versus placebo.

CDR3 nucleotide sequence: TGCGCCAGCAGCACATCACAGGGTAGCTATGGCTACACCTTC. It translates to CASSTSQGSYGYTF. The rearrangement uses TRBV5-1 and TRBJ1-2; D is possibly TRBD1 (6 bases). CDR1 SGHRS and CDR2 YFSETQ come from the germline V gene. The ends were cut back, 4 bases at V and 4 bases at J, with 14 bases in the middle. The CDR3 consists of 14 residues.